These 26 T cell receptor beta chains came from one sample sequenced in a study of CD4 T cells in relation to SARS-CoV-2 and coronaviruses. What these receptors recognize is not known. The table came from immunoSEQ multiplex PCR; TCRdb's copy has only in-frame clones and leaves some out. The table has about 24,000 clones, around four fifths seen once. The unexposed donors gave CD4+ T cells in about 2011-2019, prior to COVID-19. Isolation of CD4+ T cells took place after about 10 days in culture. Source material: CD4+ T cells from PBMCs, cultured in vitro. The receptors come from a human donor in good health.

This chain links TRBV29-1 with TRBJ2-7; the D gene is possibly TRBD2 (6 bases). V dropped 7 bases and J dropped 1 base, with 11 bases sitting between them. The CDR3 is 12 amino acids. Germline CDR1 reads SQVTM; CDR2 reads ANQGSEA. As DNA, the CDR3 is TGCAGCGCTTCGGGGGTATCCTACGAGCAGTACTTC. This codes for CSASGVSYEQYF.

CDR3 coding DNA: TGCGCCAGCAGCCAAGTAGGGGACCGCACAGATACGCAGTATTTT. Translated: CASSQVGDRTDTQYF. The chain is built from TRBV4-1 and TRBJ2-3, with D tentatively TRBD1 or TRBD2 (5 bases each). The CDR3 loop spans 15 amino acids. Per germline, CDR1 MGHRA and CDR2 YSYEKL. V was trimmed by 1 base and J by 1 base, leaving 9 bases between them.

This sequence joins TRBV5-1 and TRBJ1-4, with D uncertain. The CDR3 length is 14 residues. V shed 4 bases and J shed 8 bases, with 15 bases lying between them. From germline, CDR1 is SGHRS and CDR2 YFSETQ. CDR3 loop: CASSPGGGSEKLFF. CDR3 sequence (DNA): TGCGCCAGCAGCCCCGGAGGTGGGTCCGAAAAACTGTTTTTT.

CDR3 DNA sequence: TGCGCCAGCAGCTTGGTCCAGGGGGCGGGAGAGACCCAGTACTTC. It translates to CASSLVQGAGETQYF. This rearrangement joins TRBV5-1 to TRBJ2-5; 8 nucleotides line up with TRBD1. The CDR3 has 15 amino acids. Trimming at V came to 0 bases and at J to 4 bases, leaving 5 bases not matched to a gene. The germline CDR1 and CDR2 sequences are SGHRS and YFSETQ.

This clone was seen a handful of times. The V and J genes are TRBV19 and TRBJ2-2, with D maybe TRBD2 (6 bases). Germline CDR1 LNHDA, CDR2 SQIVND (reference sequence). V shed 3 bases and J shed 4 bases, with 12 bases lying between them. The CDR3 is 15 amino acids. CDR3 bases: TGTGCCAGTAGTATGAGGAGGGAGACCACCGGGGAGCTGTTTTTT. Translated: CASSMRRETTGELFF.

This clone has just one count. J is TRBJ2-1 and V is TRBV24-1; 10 nucleotides align to TRBD2. The V gene end was trimmed by 6 bases and the J gene end by 5 bases; junction bases not matched to a gene: 12. CDR3 size: 17 residues. From germline, CDR1 is KGHDR and CDR2 SFDVKD. CDR3 amino acids: CATSTLAGGFVDNEQFF. DNA for the CDR3: TGTGCCACCAGTACCTTAGCGGGAGGATTCGTGGACAATGAGCAGTTCTTC.

V is TRBV21-1 and J is TRBJ2-3; no DNA check was done on the table's D call, TRBD1. TRBV21-1 has pseudogene status. This CDR3 spans 22 amino acids. CDR3 sequence reads: CASSRFDQGRGQGCFSTDTQYF. The CDR3, as DNA: TGTGCCAGCAGCAGGTTCGACCAAGGGCGTGGACAGGGGTGCTTTAGCACAGATACGCAGTATTTT.

The genes are TRBV5-4 and TRBJ1-3; no clear D gene. Germline lookup yields CDR1 SGHNT and CDR2 YYREEE (reference sequence). Trimming stripped 4 bases from V and 0 bases from J, with 8 bases between. CDR3 length: 14 residues. CDR3 sequence (DNA): TGTGCCAGCAGCCCAGTAGGCTCTGGAAACACCATATATTTT. It is translated as CASSPVGSGNTIYF.

This clone was detected a few times. The CDR3 loop reads CASSSRGGAEHNEQFF. Here the CDR3 DNA reads TGTGCCAGTAGTAGTCGAGGGGGGGCTGAACACAATGAGCAGTTCTTC. This chain joins TRBV19 and TRBJ2-1; maybe TRBD2 (7 bases). The CDR3 sequence is 16 residues long. Germline V lookup: CDR1 LNHDA, CDR2 SQIVND (reference sequence). The V gene lost 4 bases and the J gene lost 5 bases, with 18 bases spanning the gap. Full variable domain (outside the CDR3, taken from reference TRBV19 and TRBJ2-1): DGGITQSPKYLFRKEGQNVTLSCEQNLNHDAMYWYRQDPGQGLRLIYYSQIVNDFQKGDIAEGYSVSREKKESFPLTVTSAQKNPTAFYLCASSSRGGAEHNEQFFGPGTRLTVL.

This CDR3 reads CASSPGPAATQYF. The CDR3 nucleotides are TGTGCCAGCAGCCCGGGACCGGCGGCAACGCAGTATTTT. The chain recombines TRBV7-3 with TRBJ2-3, with D perhaps being TRBD1 or TRBD2 (5 bases each). CDR1 SGHTA and CDR2 FQGTGA come from the germline V gene. The CDR3 consists of 13 residues. The ends were cut back, 5 bases at V and 9 bases at J, with 15 bases in the middle.

The rearrangement uses TRBV11-2 and TRBJ2-7, with D unclear. Germline V gene sequence: CDR1 SGHAT, CDR2 FQNNGV. CDR3 length: 13 residues. Trimming shortened V by 1 base and J by 6 bases, and 10 bases separated the two germline ends. Written as DNA, the CDR3 is TGTGCCAGCAGCTTAGCTAGTTCAAGCGAGCAGTACTTC. This encodes CASSLASSSEQYF.

V usage is TRBV20-1 and J usage is TRBJ1-1; TRBD1 matches at 8 bases. The junction had 17 bases not matched to a gene; V was cut back by 3 bases and J by 5 bases. Per germline, CDR1 DFQATT and CDR2 SNEGSKA (reference sequence). The CDR3 spans 17 residues. The CDR3 nucleotides read TGCAGTGCTAGTCATCTTCGGACGGACAGGGTAAGGACTGAAGCTTTCTTT. As protein: CSASHLRTDRVRTEAFF.

The chain uses TRBV18 and TRBJ2-2, with 7 bases lining up with TRBD2. The junction had 12 bases not matched to a gene; V was cut back by 2 bases and J by 0 bases. This CDR3 has 19 residues. The V gene's germline CDR1 is KGHSH and CDR2 LQKENI. CDR3 residues: CASSPALGAGRANTGELFF. The CDR3 DNA reads as TGTGCCAGCTCACCAGCCCTGGGAGCGGGACGCGCGAACACCGGGGAGCTGTTTTTT.

The V and J genes are TRBV28 and TRBJ2-5; 14 nucleotides align to TRBD2. V lost 6 bases and J lost 5; bases outside the gene matches: 8. Germline CDR1 reads MDHEN; CDR2 reads SYDVKM. The CDR3 totals 16 residues. CDR3 sequence: CASSTGTSGSGETQYF. Written as DNA, the CDR3 is TGTGCCAGCAGCACCGGGACTAGCGGGAGCGGGGAGACCCAGTACTTC.

This sequence joins TRBV24-1 and TRBJ2-2; TRBD1 matches 7 bases. CDR1 and CDR2 from the germline V gene are KGHDR and SFDVKD. The V and J ends lost 4 bases and 2 bases, in that order; junction bases with no gene match: 3. CDR3 length: 15 residues. CDR3 region: CATSDRDRNTGELFF. Here the CDR3 DNA reads TGTGCCACCAGTGACCGGGACAGAAACACCGGGGAGCTGTTTTTT.

V usage is TRBV6-5 and J usage is TRBJ2-7, with a weak D call TRBD2 (5 bases). The germline V gene has CDR1 MNHEY and CDR2 SVGAGI. Trimming took off 8 bases at V and 5 bases at J, with 16 bases between the two ends. The length of the CDR3 is 13 residues. CDR3 residues: CASEPLALDEQYF. The CDR3 DNA sequence: TGTGCCAGCGAACCGCTAGCTCTGGACGAGCAGTACTTC.

This chain uses TRBV28 with TRBJ1-6, with 9 positions matching TRBD1. The germline V gene encodes CDR1 MDHEN and CDR2 SYDVKM. The CDR3 is 15 amino acids. Germline trimming cut 6 bases from V and 6 bases from J; bases unmatched to any gene: 6. In DNA form, the CDR3 reads TGTGCCAGCAGACTCGGGACAGGGAGTAATTCACCCCTCCACTTT. Translated: CASRLGTGSNSPLHF.

This chain uses TRBV10-1 with TRBJ2-3; 11 nucleotides match TRBD2. Trimming removed 5 bases from V and 0 bases from J; junction bases left unmatched: 16. Germline-derived CDR1 and CDR2 are WNHNN and SYGVQD (reference sequence). CDR3 length: 20 amino acids. The CDR3 DNA follows: TGCGCCAGCAGTAAACGATCGGGACTAGCGGACATTACTAGCACAGATACGCAGTATTTT. The encoded protein is CASSKRSGLADITSTDTQYF.

The rearrangement uses TRBV24-1 and TRBJ2-1; 8 bases are a match to TRBD2. CDR3 length: 15 amino acids. Germline loops: CDR1 KGHDR, CDR2 SFDVKD. J lost 7 bases, V lost 5 bases, and 9 bases had no gene match. The CDR3 bases are TGTGCCACCAGTGTGGCGAGCGGGAGTCAAAATGAGCAGTTCTTC. Translating gives CATSVASGSQNEQFF.

The chain recombines TRBV19 with TRBJ2-1, with 8 bases fitting TRBD2. Looked up from germline, CDR1 is LNHDA and CDR2 is SQIVND (reference sequence). With V trimmed by 1 base and J by 8 bases, 4 bases remained unmatched. This CDR3 has 14 amino acids. As DNA, the CDR3 is TGTGCCAGTAGTATAGTCGGGGGGGCGGATGAGCAGTTCTTC. This codes for CASSIVGGADEQFF.

The chain links TRBV6-5 to TRBJ1-3; TRBD1 agrees at 7 bases. Unmatched junction bases numbered 8, after V lost 10 bases and J lost 2 bases. The CDR3 is 14 amino acids. CDR1 is MNHEY and CDR2 is SVGAGI in the germline V gene. The CDR3 sequence is CAIMATGTGNTIYF. CDR3 in DNA: TGTGCCATCATGGCGACAGGGACTGGAAACACCATATATTTT.

The gene calls are TRBV21-1 and TRBJ2-7; TRBD1 reflects the table's D call only, with no check against the DNA. TRBV21-1 is recorded as a pseudogene. The CDR3 extends over 14 amino acids. The CDR3 spells CASSSPGQGYEQYF. DNA for the CDR3: TGTGCCAGCAGCTCACCGGGACAGGGTTACGAGCAGTACTTC.

V usage is TRBV23-1 and J usage is TRBJ1-1; D may be TRBD1 (5 bases). TRBV23-1 is reported as an ORF; its role is uncertain. Trimming pared 0 bases from V and 0 bases from J, leaving 14 bases between. The CDR3 has 17 residues. Here the CDR3 DNA reads TGCGCCAGCAGTCAATCCGGGGGGAAGGGCCTGAACACTGAAGCTTTCTTT. Amino acid sequence: CASSQSGGKGLNTEAFF.

This sequence joins TRBV5-1 and TRBJ1-1; the match to TRBD1 covers 8 bases. Germline CDR1 is SGHRS and CDR2 is YFSETQ. J lost 0 bases, V lost 0 bases, and 7 bases had no gene match. The CDR3 length is 17 residues. The CDR3 reads CASSLVFRTGMNTEAFF. CDR3 in DNA: TGCGCCAGCAGCTTGGTCTTCCGGACAGGGATGAACACTGAAGCTTTCTTT.

This chain links TRBV5-8 with TRBJ2-5; 7 nucleotides line up with TRBD1. The CDR3 consists of 14 residues. Per germline, CDR1 SGHTS and CDR2 YDEGEE. Trimming removed 1 base from V and 5 bases from J; junction bases left unmatched: 5. In nucleotides, the CDR3 is TGTGCCAGCAGCTTGCTAGGGGGCCGTGAGACCCAGTACTTC. Translating gives CASSLLGGRETQYF.

The chain joins TRBV5-1 to TRBJ1-4, with D maybe TRBD1 (5 bases). V dropped 0 bases and J dropped 7 bases, with 16 bases sitting between them. Germline-derived CDR1 and CDR2 are SGHRS and YFSETQ. The CDR3 loop spans 16 amino acids. This chain's CDR3 is CASSLAFAGPSEKLFF. The DNA of the CDR3 is TGCGCCAGCAGCTTGGCCTTTGCGGGACCGTCTGAAAAACTGTTTTTT.